This record looks at one T cell receptor beta chain sequence and its context. Its target is not known. V lost 2 bases to trimming and J lost 5 bases; unmatched junction nucleotides: 5. Germline V lookup: CDR1 SEHNR, CDR2 FQNEAQ (reference sequence). CDR3 length: 14 amino acids. This sample is drawn from a study of shared clonotypes between healthy human individuals. TCRdb keeps only in-frame clones here, not all; method: immunoSEQ multiplex PCR. The sample lists 470,000 or so clones, around 85% occurring once. Study outcomes and limitations: Among donors, sharing of clonotypes was expected to be affected by sequencing depth.

Sequenced input: PBMCs. The receptor was derived from a woman aged 40 to 50 in good health. Some clones in this sample may be carry-over from other donors' samples. The V call is TRBV7-9, the J call TRBJ2-7, with TRBD2 matching over 8 bases. Written as DNA, the CDR3 is TGTGCCAGCAGCTTAAACGGGAGGGCCGACGAGCAGTACTTC. As protein: CASSLNGRADEQYF.